This is a list of T cell receptor beta chains from one sample in a study of PD-1 blockade in classical Hodgkin lymphoma. Measured with immunoSEQ multiplex PCR; TCRdb has only the in-frame clones, and not every one. The sample carries about 15,000 clones, roughly three quarters recorded once. The sequenced sample was CD4+ T cells from blood, obtained before the fourth cycle of nivolumab. The origin of the receptors is a human donor with classical Hodgkin lymphoma. The CDR3 runs from the conserved cysteine through the conserved F or W. The order of the fields is clone size, J gene, D gene, V gene, CDR3 DNA, CDR3 protein. The D gene is left open where the match is weak. Only part of the rows carry a size: once, few, many, or a class if the clone is expanded.

NA TRBJ1-3 TRBD1 TRBV4-1 TGCGCCAGCAGCCGCCGGGACAGAGAGAGAAACACCATATATTTT CASSRRDRERNTIYF
few TRBJ1-2 NA TRBV7-9 TGTGCCAGCAGCTATAATACAGGGACGGCTGGCTACACCTTC CASSYNTGTAGYTF
NA TRBJ2-7 TRBD1 TRBV5-1 TGCGCCAGCAGCCGGGACAGGGTCGCCTACGAGCAGTACTTC CASSRDRVAYEQYF
few TRBJ2-7 NA TRBV5-1 TGCGCCAGCGGGGAACAATACGAGCAGTACTTC CASGEQYEQYF
NA TRBJ2-5 NA TRBV30 TGTGCCTGGAGAGCCGGGATGACGGCCCAGTACTTC CAWRAGMTAQYF
NA TRBJ2-1 NA TRBV15 TGTGCCACCAGCAGAGAACTCACACCCTACAATGAGCAGTTCTTC CATSRELTPYNEQFF
NA TRBJ2-1 NA TRBV6-1 TGTGCCAGCAAACTACCGGGCCAAAGGCCGGTCTTC CASKLPGQRPVF
NA TRBJ2-7 NA TRBV10-3 TGTGCCATCGCCCCATCAGGGATTAGTTCCTACGAGCAGTACTTC CAIAPSGISSYEQYF
NA TRBJ2-7 NA TRBV7-9 TGTGCCAGCAGCTTAAGGGCGGACTCCTACGAGCAGTACTTC CASSLRADSYEQYF
NA TRBJ2-7 NA TRBV19 TGTGCCAGTAGTATATCCCCGGGACACCCTTATTACTTC CASSISPGHPYYF
NA TRBJ1-2 TRBD1 TRBV5-6 TGTGCCAGCAGCTTGGTGGGGACAGGGAGATACTATGGCTACACCTTC CASSLVGTGRYYGYTF
NA TRBJ2-1 TRBD2 TRBV30 TGTGCCTGGAGAGTGTTGCGGGAGCAGGGTGAGCAGTTCTTC CAWRVLREQGEQFF
NA TRBJ2-6 NA TRBV5-1 TGCGCCAGCAGCTTGCTTTATGGCAACGTCCTGACTTTC CASSLLYGNVLTF
NA TRBJ2-7 NA TRBV10-3 TGTGCCATCAGTGAGTCGTCGGCTCAAAAATCACCGTACTTC CAISESSAQKSPYF
few TRBJ1-2 NA TRBV6-6 TGTGCCAGCACTCAAAGGGGCGAGGGGCTTAACTATGGCTACACCTTC CASTQRGEGLNYGYTF
NA TRBJ2-3 TRBD1 TRBV28 TGTGCCAGCAGCCGGACAGGGGCCGTGGGAACAGATACGCAGTATTTT CASSRTGAVGTDTQYF
few TRBJ1-5 TRBD1 TRBV28 TGTGCCAGCAAAAAGACAGGGCGCGGCAATCAGCCCCAGCATTTT CASKKTGRGNQPQHF
once TRBJ2-1 NA TRBV27 TGTGCCAGCACCTCGGGGCTGGCCTCCTACAATGAGCAGTTCTTC CASTSGLASYNEQFF
NA TRBJ2-5 TRBD1 TRBV11-2 TGTGCCAGCAGCTTTCCCGCGGACAGGGCGGGTGAGACCCAGTACTTC CASSFPADRAGETQYF
NA TRBJ1-2 NA TRBV5-6 TGTGCCAGCAGCCTTGGACAGTCTGGCTATGGCTACACCTTC CASSLGQSGYGYTF
NA TRBJ2-3 NA TRBV29-1 TGCAGCGTTGAAGGGCGGGGAAGCACAGATACGCAGTATTTT CSVEGRGSTDTQYF
few TRBJ2-1 NA TRBV4-2 TGTGCCAGCAGCCAAGATCTGCCCAGTCACTACTACAATGAGCAGTTCTTC CASSQDLPSHYYNEQFF
NA TRBJ2-1 TRBD2 TRBV5-1 TGCGCCAGCAGCTCTCCGCTAGCGGGAGGTTCTTACAATGAGCAGTTCTTC CASSSPLAGGSYNEQFF
NA TRBJ1-1 NA TRBV5-1 TGCGCCAGCAGCCTTATGGACGGGAACACTGAAGCTTTCTTT CASSLMDGNTEAFF
NA TRBJ2-7 TRBD2 TRBV5-1 TGCGCCAGCAGCTCAACTAGCGGGAGTGTCGAGCAGTACTTC CASSSTSGSVEQYF
once TRBJ1-6 TRBD1 TRBV2 TGTGCCAGCAGTGAAGGACAGGGGAAAAATTCACCCCTCCACTTT CASSEGQGKNSPLHF
NA TRBJ2-1 NA TRBV4-1 TGCGCCAGCAGCCTTGGGGCCGTGGCCTACAATGAGCAGTTCTTC CASSLGAVAYNEQFF
NA TRBJ2-2 NA TRBV6-1 TGTGCCAGCAGTGAAGCGCATGGGGTCGGGGAGCTGTTTTTT CASSEAHGVGELFF
NA TRBJ1-1 TRBD1 TRBV5-5 TGTGCCAGCAGCAACTACAGGGGGCAGAACACTGAAGCTTTCTTT CASSNYRGQNTEAFF
NA TRBJ2-5 NA TRBV7-9 TGTGCCAGCAGCTTAGGGTCTGGGACCCAAGAGACCCAGTACTTC CASSLGSGTQETQYF
NA TRBJ2-5 NA TRBV13 TGTGCCAGCAGCTTAGTTTCCAGAAAGGGACAAGAGACCCAGTACTTC CASSLVSRKGQETQYF
NA TRBJ1-1 NA TRBV10-3 TGTGCCATCAAAGAGGACGGCGGGCTGAACACTGAAGCTTTCTTT CAIKEDGGLNTEAFF
NA TRBJ2-1 TRBD2 TRBV10-3 TGTGCCATCAAAGATACTTCAGCGGGACTTAGCAATGAGCAGTTCTTC CAIKDTSAGLSNEQFF
NA TRBJ2-1 NA TRBV6-5 TGTGCCAGCGCACGTGACTCCTACAATGAGCAGTTCTTC CASARDSYNEQFF
NA TRBJ2-7 TRBD1 TRBV19 TGTGCCAGTAGTAGGGGACAGAGCTACGAGCAGTACTTC CASSRGQSYEQYF
NA TRBJ2-5 NA TRBV6-1 TGTGCCACCCACCGAGATCCTGGGGTCCAAGAGACCCAGTACTTC CATHRDPGVQETQYF
NA TRBJ2-7 NA TRBV6-5 TGTGCCAGCAGTTACTCGCAACAGATCGACGAGCAGTACTTC CASSYSQQIDEQYF
NA TRBJ2-1 NA TRBV11-3 TGTGCCAGCAGCCCCTTTGACAGACCCTACAATGAGCAGTTCTTC CASSPFDRPYNEQFF
NA TRBJ1-4 NA TRBV5-1 TGCGCCAGCAGCGGTGGACGCGGGGGGAATGAAAAACTGTTTTTT CASSGGRGGNEKLFF
few TRBJ1-1 NA TRBV12-5 TGTGCTAGTGGTTTGGTCGGAATCACAGGGATGAACACTGAAGCTTTCTTT CASGLVGITGMNTEAFF
NA TRBJ1-5 NA TRBV6-4 TGTGCCAGCAGTGTCGAGGGGTATAGCAATCAGCCCCAGCATTTT CASSVEGYSNQPQHF
NA TRBJ1-2 NA TRBV18 TGTGCCACCCGGGCGTCACGGGAGGGTGGCTACACCTTC CATRASREGGYTF
NA TRBJ2-5 NA TRBV18 TGTGCCAGCTCACCAAGGTCCGCAGGGGCAGAGACCCAGTACTTC CASSPRSAGAETQYF
few TRBJ2-1 TRBD2 TRBV15 TGTGCCACCAGCAGAGATCATGATAGCGGGAGGGCCCATGAGCAGTTCTTC CATSRDHDSGRAHEQFF
NA TRBJ2-7 NA TRBV10-3 TGTGCCATCAGTGAGCGGGAGAGTCACGAGCAGTACTTC CAISERESHEQYF
NA TRBJ1-5 TRBD1 TRBV2 TGTGCCAGCAGAGCCGGGACAGGGATCGTTCAGCCCCAGCATTTT CASRAGTGIVQPQHF
NA TRBJ2-3 TRBD2 TRBV7-2 TGTGCCAGCAGCTTTCCTAGCGGGAGGGCCTTGGCAGATACGCAGTATTTT CASSFPSGRALADTQYF
NA TRBJ2-1 NA TRBV11-2 TGTGCCAGCACCGAGGGATCATCCTCCTACAATGAGCAGTTCTTC CASTEGSSSYNEQFF
few TRBJ2-1 NA TRBV10-3 TGTGCCATCAGTTTGGCGGGACACTACAATGAGCAGTTCTTC CAISLAGHYNEQFF
NA TRBJ2-3 TRBD2 TRBV5-1 TGCGCCAGCAGCTTGGTGGCTAGCGGGAGATCAGATACGCAGTATTTT CASSLVASGRSDTQYF